The entry below gives a single T cell receptor (beta chain) sequence along with its context. Its antigen is unidentified. cDNA libraries of TCR beta carried unique molecular identifiers. T cells numbering about 0.9 to 11 million yielded cDNA molecules that totaled approximately 500,000. One entry per CDR3 protein, called by TCRdb with MiXCR from the PCR reads. The sample lists 600,000 to 700,000 distinct CDR3 sequences; about 60% were seen once. The CDR3 is 20 amino acids. Germline CDR1 SGHTA, CDR2 FQGTGA. Losses at the gene ends were 0 bases for V and 7 bases for J; bases not matched to a gene: 18. The sample originates from a study of post-analysis software for immune sequencing data. Overall study: Patients with relapsing-remitting, secondary progressive and progressive-relapsing multiple sclerosis courses were all represented. Study-wide findings and caveats: Controls had significantly higher normalized Chao1 diversity than multiple sclerosis patients. Under the F measure, samples that were prepared in one batch clustered strongly together. TRBV5-6, TRBV5-1 and TRBV20-1 were among 4 or 5 TRBV segments more frequent in patients than controls.

This chain uses TRBV7-3 with TRBJ2-7; 13 bases align to TRBD2. The clonotype originates from a girl aged 2 to 9 with multiple sclerosis. Sample: blood. CDR3 protein: CASSLTRGTGLAGAYNEQYF. In nucleotides, the CDR3 is TGTGCCAGCAGCTTAACGAGAGGGACAGGACTAGCGGGAGCCTACAATGAGCAGTACTTC.